The 22 T cell receptor beta chains below all came from one sample that was sequenced in a study of control samples from healthy donors and cancer patients. Sequencing used immunoSEQ multiplex PCR; TCRdb keeps in-frame clones, though not all of them. The repertoire holds under 150,000 clones, with 80% to 90% as singletons. The sequencing sample was made of blood. The source is a man in his fifties or sixties in good health.

The V and J genes are TRBV10-2 and TRBJ2-2; the D gene is possibly TRBD2 (7 bases). V was pared by 7 bases and J by 5 bases, with 14 bases between. Germline CDR1 and CDR2: WSHSY and SAAADI. The CDR3 contains 14 residues. DNA of the CDR3: TGCGCCAGCATTTCGGGGGGCCAAACCGGGGAGCTGTTTTTT. Residues: CASISGGQTGELFF.

The J gene is TRBJ1-6, the V gene TRBV28; D remains unclear. Germline lookup yields CDR1 MDHEN and CDR2 SYDVKM. The CDR3 length is 12 residues. The V end lost 7 bases, the J end lost 8 bases, and 9 bases lay between the germline ends. The CDR3 protein is CASTYSYSPLHF. The CDR3 DNA reads TGTGCCAGCACCTATTCATATTCACCCCTCCACTTT. Using reference TRBV28 and TRBJ1-6 for the parts outside the CDR3, the full variable domain is DVKVTQSSRYLVKRTGEKVFLECVQDMDHENMFWYRQDPGLGLRLIYFSYDVKMKEKGDIPEGYSVSREKKERFSLILESASTNQTSMYLCASTYSYSPLHFGNGTRLTVT.

This clone appeared a single time. This chain links TRBV19 with TRBJ1-5; 9 nucleotides align to TRBD1. V was pared by 8 bases and J by 5 bases, with 1 base of the junction left unmatched. Germline V gene sequence: CDR1 LNHDA, CDR2 SQIVND (reference sequence). This CDR3 contains 12 residues. This CDR3 reads CASGQGHQPQHF. CDR3 in DNA: TGTGCCAGTGGACAGGGGCATCAGCCCCAGCATTTT.

J is TRBJ2-5 and V is TRBV5-4, with 9 bases that match TRBD2. The germline CDR1 and CDR2 sequences are SGHNT and YYREEE (reference sequence). CDR3 length: 14 residues. V was pared by 4 bases and J by 2 bases, with 3 bases of the junction left unmatched. The CDR3 nucleotides are TGTGCCAGCAGCCTAGCGGGGAAACAAGAGACCCAGTACTTC. Translation: CASSLAGKQETQYF.

The gene calls are TRBV5-1 and TRBJ1-4; 9 bases line up with TRBD1. The J segment lost 2 bases and the V segment lost 4 bases, leaving 6 bases of the junction unmatched. The CDR3 is 16 residues long. Germline-derived CDR1 and CDR2 are SGHRS and YFSETQ. CDR3 sequence (DNA): TGCGCCAGCAGCCGGGACAGGGCAGGCACTAATGAAAAACTGTTTTTT. It is translated as CASSRDRAGTNEKLFF.

This chain links TRBV5-1 with TRBJ2-2; TRBD1 is a possible D gene (6 bases). Trimming left V 2 bases short and J 6 bases short, with 11 bases between. The CDR3 length is 14 residues. Germline CDR1 reads SGHRS; CDR2 reads YFSETQ. The DNA of the CDR3 is TGCGCCAGCAGCTTCACAGGGTTCTCCGGGGAGCTGTTTTTT. Its translation: CASSFTGFSGELFF.

This sequence joins TRBV6-6 and TRBJ1-4; 7 bases are shared with TRBD1. Germline-derived CDR1 and CDR2 are MNHNY and SVGAGI (reference sequence). V dropped 7 bases and J dropped 0; count of bases not matched to a gene: 8. The CDR3 loop spans 16 amino acids. The CDR3 protein is CASMGGGSATNEKLFF. In DNA form, the CDR3 reads TGTGCCAGCATGGGAGGGGGCTCAGCAACTAATGAAAAACTGTTTTTT.

V is TRBV28 and J is TRBJ1-3, with TRBD1 matching over 7 bases. The length of the CDR3 is 20 residues. Germline V gene sequence: CDR1 MDHEN, CDR2 SYDVKM. V shed 6 bases, J shed 1 base, and the junction held 21 bases outside the gene matches. The CDR3 here is CASSTRMTGRRDESGNTIYF. CDR3 in DNA: TGTGCCAGCAGCACCCGTATGACAGGGAGGCGGGATGAGTCTGGAAACACCATATATTTT.

The CDR3 coding sequence is TGCAGCGTTCGGACAGGTGGCCACTATGGCTACACCTTC. Translation: CSVRTGGHYGYTF. This chain links TRBV29-1 with TRBJ1-2, with TRBD1 matching 7 bases. Germline CDR1 and CDR2: SQVTM and ANQGSEA. The CDR3 runs to 13 residues. The V segment lost 5 bases and the J segment 3 bases; nucleotides outside the gene matches: 6.

The chain links TRBV6-5 to TRBJ2-5; D gene unclear. The germline CDR1 and CDR2 sequences are MNHEY and SVGAGI. V shed 7 bases and J shed 2 bases, with 14 bases lying between them. CDR3 length: 14 residues. The CDR3 DNA is TGTGCCAGCAAGTCGGGCGGTTCGCAAGAGACCCAGTACTTC. Its translation is CASKSGGSQETQYF.

This clone was seen only once. The chain combines TRBV6-5 with TRBJ1-1; TRBD1 matches at 8 bases. With V trimmed by 6 bases and J by 1 base, 4 bases remained unmatched. The CDR3 consists of 14 residues. CDR1 and CDR2 from the germline V gene are MNHEY and SVGAGI. For the CDR3, the DNA is TGTGCCAGCAGCGGACAGGGTCAGAACACTGAAGCTTTCTTT. Translated, it gives CASSGQGQNTEAFF.

In this sample, this clone turned up once. The chain uses TRBV18 and TRBJ1-1; D is perhaps TRBD1 (5 bases). The CDR3 runs 14 residues. Germline V gene data show CDR1 as KGHSH and CDR2 as LQKENI. The germline V and J ends were trimmed by 2 bases and 2 bases, with 9 bases remaining between them. The CDR3 here is CASSPVGDNTEAFF. The DNA of the CDR3 is TGTGCCAGCTCACCAGTAGGGGACAACACTGAAGCTTTCTTT.

This clone was detected once. This sequence joins TRBV6-4 and TRBJ2-2, with 9 positions matching TRBD2. CDR1 is MRHNA and CDR2 is SNTAGT in the germline V gene. V shed 4 bases, J shed 4 bases, and the junction held 10 bases outside the gene matches. The CDR3 has 17 residues. CDR3 protein: CASSAFMSGGPTGELFF. The CDR3 nucleotides are TGTGCCAGCAGTGCCTTTATGAGCGGGGGGCCCACCGGGGAGCTGTTTTTT.

V gene TRBV30 combines with J gene TRBJ1-2; TRBD1 aligns across 7 bases. CDR1 GTSNPN and CDR2 SVGIG come from the germline V gene (reference sequence). This CDR3 region has 16 residues. Trimming cost V 0 bases and J 4 bases; bases outside gene matches: 11. In DNA form, the CDR3 reads TGTGCCTGGAGTGTGCCCTACAGGGGACTGGGCTATGGCTACACCTTC. This gives the protein CAWSVPYRGLGYGYTF.

The chain links TRBV6-2 or TRBV6-3 to TRBJ2-1; a possible D gene is TRBD2 (5 bases). V was pared by 5 bases and J by 5 bases, with 10 bases between. The CDR3 consists of 13 residues. Germline V gene sequence: CDR1 MNHEY, CDR2 SVGEGT. The CDR3 loop reads CASSKAGDNEQFF. The CDR3 DNA is TGTGCCAGCAGTAAGGCCGGGGACAATGAGCAGTTCTTC.

The chain has TRBV27 and TRBJ1-3; 12 positions agree with TRBD1. Per the germline V gene, CDR1 is MNHEY and CDR2 is SMNVEV (reference sequence). CDR3 length: 14 amino acids. The V segment lost 9 bases and the J segment 3 bases; nucleotides outside the gene matches: 3. Here the CDR3 reads CASRDRGLGNTIYF. The CDR3 nucleotides read TGTGCCAGTCGGGACAGGGGGCTTGGAAACACCATATATTTT.

The gene calls are TRBV28 and TRBJ2-3; TRBD2 matches 12 bases. This CDR3 region has 16 residues. Trimming cost V 6 bases and J 4 bases; bases outside gene matches: 8. Germline loops: CDR1 MDHEN, CDR2 SYDVKM. The CDR3 protein is CASRKLAGGPSDTQYF. For the CDR3, the DNA is TGTGCCAGCAGAAAACTAGCGGGGGGACCCTCAGATACGCAGTATTTT.

The V call is TRBV19, the J call TRBJ1-1; 7 bases are shared with TRBD1. Germline CDR1 LNHDA, CDR2 SQIVND (reference sequence). This CDR3 comprises 12 residues. J was trimmed by 4 bases and V by 8 bases; bases with no gene match: 4. In DNA, the CDR3 is TGTGCCAGTTCTGACAGGGTCACTGAAGCTTTCTTT. Its protein is CASSDRVTEAFF.

The CDR3 loop is CASSSHRGGTTDTQYF. The DNA for the CDR3 is TGTGCCAGCTCATCCCACAGAGGCGGTACCACAGATACGCAGTATTTT. The chain joins TRBV18 to TRBJ2-3, with unresolved D. Trimming pared 5 bases from V and 2 bases from J, leaving 17 bases between. The germline gives CDR1 KGHSH, CDR2 LQKENI. The CDR3 has 16 residues.

The chain joins TRBV27 to TRBJ2-1, with a weak D call TRBD1 (6 bases). Germline values: CDR1 MNHEY, CDR2 SMNVEV (reference sequence). The CDR3 totals 13 residues. V lost 3 bases to trimming and J lost 9 bases, with 12 bases between them. The CDR3 sequence is CASSFSGAPEQFF. The CDR3 region has the DNA TGTGCCAGCAGTTTTTCAGGGGCCCCTGAGCAGTTCTTC.

The sample holds a few counts of this clone. This chain connects TRBV5-1 to TRBJ1-1, with D perhaps TRBD1 (6 bases). The ends were cut back, 4 bases at V and 5 bases at J, with 18 bases in the middle. Germline loops: CDR1 SGHRS, CDR2 YFSETQ. The CDR3 covers 15 residues. The chain's CDR3 is CASSRQAGGGTEAFF. The CDR3, as DNA: TGCGCCAGCAGCAGGCAGGCGGGGGGCGGGACTGAAGCTTTCTTT.

The chain combines TRBV6-5 with TRBJ1-1; D remains unclear. The V end lost 7 bases, the J end lost 5 bases, and 14 bases lay between the germline ends. The germline V gene has CDR1 MNHEY and CDR2 SVGAGI. This CDR3 contains 13 residues. CDR3 bases: TGTGCCAGCAAACAGCAAGGGAGGACTGAAGCTTTCTTT. Residues: CASKQQGRTEAFF.